These 11 T cell receptor beta chains share one sample of origin, sequenced in a study of blood T cell repertoires in COVID-19. Generated by immunoSEQ multiplex PCR, the TCRdb table keeps only in-frame clones and is missing some. In the table there are 52,000 or so clones, roughly 79% of which are singletons. Material: peripheral blood. The receptors derive from a human donor in a cohort sampled during active COVID-19.

The J gene is TRBJ2-7, the V gene TRBV12-3 or TRBV12-4; D gene unclear. This CDR3 is 12 amino acids long. V was cut by 7 bases and J by 4 bases, with 11 bases left in between. The CDR3 bases are TGTGCCAGCACCATTGGCGGTTACGAGCAGTACTTC. Translation gives CASTIGGYEQYF.

The sample holds a few counts of this clone. The J gene is TRBJ1-3, the V gene TRBV7-9, with a weak D call TRBD1 (5 bases). Looked up from germline, CDR1 is SEHNR and CDR2 is FQNEAQ (reference sequence). The CDR3 is 16 amino acids. V lost 1 base and J 2 bases, leaving 12 bases between the germline ends. CDR3 DNA: TGTGCCAGCAGCTTAGTAGGGGTTAGCCCTGGAAACACCATATATTTT. As protein: CASSLVGVSPGNTIYF.

The V call is TRBV14, the J call TRBJ2-5; a weak D match, TRBD2 (6 bases). Trimming shortened V by 3 bases and J by 0 bases, and 14 bases separated the two germline ends. CDR3 length: 16 residues. Germline V gives CDR1 SGHDN, CDR2 FVKESK. The CDR3 DNA follows: TGTGCCAGCAGCCACGGGGGAGCTCTGTACCAAGAGACCCAGTACTTC. It translates to CASSHGGALYQETQYF.

The CDR3 is CASSSPGQRYTF. CDR3 DNA: TGTGCCAGCAGCTCACCGGGACAGCGCTACACCTTC. The chain has TRBV7-9 and TRBJ1-2, with 7 bases identical to TRBD1. The germline V gene has CDR1 SEHNR and CDR2 FQNEAQ (reference sequence). The junction had 5 bases not matched to a gene; V was cut back by 4 bases and J by 9 bases. The CDR3 has 12 residues.

The chain carries TRBV7-9 and TRBJ1-2; 8 nucleotides agree with TRBD1. Germline values: CDR1 SEHNR, CDR2 FQNEAQ (reference sequence). J gave up 4 bases and V 4 bases, and 8 bases lay outside the gene matches. The length of the CDR3 is 15 residues. This CDR3 reads CASSSRRTGLYGYTF. In DNA form, the CDR3 reads TGTGCCAGCAGCTCCAGACGGACAGGGCTCTATGGCTACACCTTC.

The CDR3 sequence: CASSQGLAGTYEQYF. DNA of the CDR3: TGCGCCAGCAGCCAAGGACTAGCGGGGACCTACGAGCAGTACTTC. This chain joins TRBV4-1 and TRBJ2-7; TRBD2 matches 11 bases. V was pared by 1 base and J by 2 bases, with 1 base of the junction left unmatched. This CDR3 has 15 residues. The germline V gene encodes CDR1 MGHRA and CDR2 YSYEKL.

This sequence joins TRBV7-2 and TRBJ1-2; 7 bases are shared with TRBD1. The CDR3 consists of 14 residues. V dropped 1 base and J dropped 8; count of bases not matched to a gene: 7. Germline values: CDR1 SGHTA, CDR2 FQGNSA. CDR3 residues: CASSLEQGVGGYTF. The DNA for the CDR3 is TGTGCCAGCAGCTTAGAGCAGGGGGTGGGCGGCTACACCTTC. The full variable domain, completed using reference TRBV7-2 and TRBJ1-2, is GAGVSQSPSNKVTEKGKDVELRCDPISGHTALYWYRQSLGQGLEFLIYFQGNSAPDKSGLPSDRFSAERTGGSVSTLTIQRTQQEDSAVYLCASSLEQGVGGYTFGSGTRLTVV.

J is TRBJ1-4 and V is TRBV5-1; D is unresolved. V lost 4 bases to trimming and J lost 5 bases, with 15 bases between them. This CDR3 is built from 15 residues. From germline, CDR1 is SGHRS and CDR2 YFSETQ. This CDR3 is CASSPGSLRNEKLFF. The CDR3 DNA follows: TGCGCCAGCAGCCCTGGGTCACTGAGGAATGAAAAACTGTTTTTT.

The genes are TRBV27 and TRBJ1-1; no clear D gene. The CDR3 consists of 13 residues. V lost 4 bases and J 1 base, leaving 7 bases between the germline ends. Per germline, CDR1 MNHEY and CDR2 SMNVEV (reference sequence). DNA for the CDR3: TGTGCCAGCAGTTGGGCGGGGAACACTGAAGCTTTCTTT. Translation gives CASSWAGNTEAFF.

The chain joins TRBV3-1 (or the pseudogene TRBV3-2) to TRBJ1-5, with a possible D match to TRBD1 (6 bases). The V and J ends lost 1 base and 6 bases respectively, with 16 bases between them. The CDR3 has 16 amino acids. CDR1 and CDR2 from the germline V gene are LGHDT and YNNKEL (reference sequence). The CDR3 region is CASSQGAAGAGQPQHF. The CDR3 nucleotides are TGTGCCAGCAGCCAAGGTGCGGCAGGGGCGGGTCAGCCCCAGCATTTT.

This chain uses TRBV5-1 with TRBJ2-5; TRBD2 aligns across 13 bases. Germline assignment: CDR1 SGHRS and CDR2 YFSETQ. J lost 5 bases, V lost 3 bases, and 7 bases had no gene match. The CDR3 spans 16 residues. Here the CDR3 DNA reads TGCGCCAGCAGCTCACGACTAGCGGGAGGAAAGGAGACCCAGTACTTC. This codes for CASSSRLAGGKETQYF.